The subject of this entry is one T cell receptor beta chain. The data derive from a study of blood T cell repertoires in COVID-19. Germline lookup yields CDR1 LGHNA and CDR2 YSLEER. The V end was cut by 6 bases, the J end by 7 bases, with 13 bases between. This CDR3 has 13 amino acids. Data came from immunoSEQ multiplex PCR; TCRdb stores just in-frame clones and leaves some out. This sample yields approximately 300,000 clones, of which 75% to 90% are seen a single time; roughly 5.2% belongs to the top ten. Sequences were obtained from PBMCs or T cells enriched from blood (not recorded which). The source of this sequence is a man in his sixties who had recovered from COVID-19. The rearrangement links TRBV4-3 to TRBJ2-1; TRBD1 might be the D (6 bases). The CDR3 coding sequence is TGCGCCAGCAGTCAAACAGGGAAAAATGAGCAGTTCTTC. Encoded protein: CASSQTGKNEQFF.